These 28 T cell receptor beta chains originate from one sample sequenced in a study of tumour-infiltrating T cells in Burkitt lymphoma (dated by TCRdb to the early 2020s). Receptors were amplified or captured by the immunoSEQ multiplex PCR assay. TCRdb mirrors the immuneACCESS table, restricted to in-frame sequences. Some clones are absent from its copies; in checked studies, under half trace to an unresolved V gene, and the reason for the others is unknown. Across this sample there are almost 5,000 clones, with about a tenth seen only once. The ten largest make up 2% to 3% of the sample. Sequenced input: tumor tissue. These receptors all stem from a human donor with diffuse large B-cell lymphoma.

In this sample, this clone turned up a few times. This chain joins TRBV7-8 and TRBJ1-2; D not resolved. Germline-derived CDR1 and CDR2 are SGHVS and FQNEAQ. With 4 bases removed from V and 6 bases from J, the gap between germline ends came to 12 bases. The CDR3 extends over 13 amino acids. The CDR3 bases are TGTGCCAGCAGCTGGACCCCGGCGGATGGCTACACCTTC. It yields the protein CASSWTPADGYTF.

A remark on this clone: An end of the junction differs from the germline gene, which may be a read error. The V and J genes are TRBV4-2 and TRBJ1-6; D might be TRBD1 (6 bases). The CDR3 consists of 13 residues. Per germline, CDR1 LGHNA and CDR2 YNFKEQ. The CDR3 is CTSSQDRLEPLHF. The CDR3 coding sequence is TGTACCAGCAGCCAAGACAGGTTAGAACCCCTCCACTTT.

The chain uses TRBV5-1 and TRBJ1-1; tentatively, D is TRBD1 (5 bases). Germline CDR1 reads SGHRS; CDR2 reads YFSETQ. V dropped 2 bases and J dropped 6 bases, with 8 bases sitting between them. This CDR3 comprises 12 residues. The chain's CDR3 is CASSFPGPEAFF. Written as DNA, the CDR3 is TGCGCCAGCAGCTTTCCGGGGCCTGAAGCTTTCTTT.

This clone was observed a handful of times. The DNA for the CDR3 is TGTGCCAGCGGAATGGCCCGAGACAGGGAATTAGGGACTGGAAACACCATATATTTT. Its translation is CASGMARDRELGTGNTIYF. The chain combines TRBV7-2 with TRBJ1-3; 7 bases fit TRBD1. Germline CDR1 SGHTA, CDR2 FQGNSA. Trimming cost V 8 bases and J 2 bases; bases outside gene matches: 21. The CDR3 loop spans 19 amino acids. The complete variable domain, with remaining parts taken from reference TRBV7-2 and TRBJ1-3, reads GAGVSQSPSNKVTEKGKDVELRCDPISGHTALYWYRQSLGQGLEFLIYFQGNSAPDKSGLPSDRFSAERTGGSVSTLTIQRTQQEDSAVYLCASGMARDRELGTGNTIYFGEGSWLTVV.

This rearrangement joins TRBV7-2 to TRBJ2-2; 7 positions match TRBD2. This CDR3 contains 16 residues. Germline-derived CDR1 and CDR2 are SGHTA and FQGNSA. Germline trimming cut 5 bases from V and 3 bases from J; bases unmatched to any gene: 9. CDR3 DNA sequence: TGTGCCAGCAGCGCCTTAGCGGGCGGGGACACCGGGGAGCTGTTTTTT. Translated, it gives CASSALAGGDTGELFF.

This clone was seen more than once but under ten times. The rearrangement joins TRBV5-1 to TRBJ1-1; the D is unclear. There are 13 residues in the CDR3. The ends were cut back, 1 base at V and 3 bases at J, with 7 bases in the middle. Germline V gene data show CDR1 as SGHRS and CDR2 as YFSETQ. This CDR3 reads CASSLHPDTEAFF. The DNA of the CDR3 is TGCGCCAGCAGCTTGCATCCGGACACTGAAGCTTTCTTT.

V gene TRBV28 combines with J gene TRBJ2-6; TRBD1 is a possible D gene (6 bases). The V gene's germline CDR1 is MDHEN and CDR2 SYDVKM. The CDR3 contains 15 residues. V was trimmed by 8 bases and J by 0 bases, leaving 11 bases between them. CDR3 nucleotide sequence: TGTGCCAGCCAATTAGGGGGCTCTGGGGCCAACGTCCTGACTTTC. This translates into CASQLGGSGANVLTF.

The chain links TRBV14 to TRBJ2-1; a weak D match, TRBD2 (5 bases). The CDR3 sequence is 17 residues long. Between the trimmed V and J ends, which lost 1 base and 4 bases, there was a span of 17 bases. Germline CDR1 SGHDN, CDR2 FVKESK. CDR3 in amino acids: CASSQGRSGLQYNEQFF. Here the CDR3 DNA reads TGTGCCAGCAGCCAAGGTAGGAGCGGCCTTCAATACAATGAGCAGTTCTTC.

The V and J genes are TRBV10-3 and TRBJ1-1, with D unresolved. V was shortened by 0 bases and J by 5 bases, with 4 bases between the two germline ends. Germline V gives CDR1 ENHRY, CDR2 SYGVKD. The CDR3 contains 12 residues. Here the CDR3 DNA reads TGTGCCATCAGTGAGTCGCAAACTGAAGCTTTCTTT. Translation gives CAISESQTEAFF.

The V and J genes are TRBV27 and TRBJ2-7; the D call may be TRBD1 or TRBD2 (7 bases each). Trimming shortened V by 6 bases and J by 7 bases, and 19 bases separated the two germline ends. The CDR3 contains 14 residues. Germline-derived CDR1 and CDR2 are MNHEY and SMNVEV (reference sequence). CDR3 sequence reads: CASRRQGGLWEQYF. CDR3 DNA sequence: TGTGCCAGCAGGAGACAGGGAGGGCTTTGGGAGCAGTACTTC.

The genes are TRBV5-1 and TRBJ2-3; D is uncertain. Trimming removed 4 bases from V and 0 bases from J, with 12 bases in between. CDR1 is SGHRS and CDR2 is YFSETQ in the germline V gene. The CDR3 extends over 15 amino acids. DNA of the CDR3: TGCGCCAGCAGCGCCCTACACGGTAGCACAGATACGCAGTATTTT. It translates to CASSALHGSTDTQYF.

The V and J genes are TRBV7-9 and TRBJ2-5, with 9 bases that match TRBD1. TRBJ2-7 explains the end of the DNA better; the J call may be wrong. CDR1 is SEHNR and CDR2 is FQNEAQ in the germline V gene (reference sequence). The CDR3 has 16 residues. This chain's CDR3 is CASSFRAGTGPYEQYF. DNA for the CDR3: TGTGCCAGCAGCTTCCGAGCCGGGACAGGGCCCTACGAGCAGTACTTC.

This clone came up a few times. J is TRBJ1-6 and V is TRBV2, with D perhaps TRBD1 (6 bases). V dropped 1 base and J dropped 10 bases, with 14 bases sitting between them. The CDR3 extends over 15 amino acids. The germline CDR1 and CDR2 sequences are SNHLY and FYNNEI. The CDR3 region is CASSEVPGTRSPLHF. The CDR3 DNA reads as TGTGCCAGCAGTGAAGTGCCCGGGACACGATCACCCCTCCACTTT.

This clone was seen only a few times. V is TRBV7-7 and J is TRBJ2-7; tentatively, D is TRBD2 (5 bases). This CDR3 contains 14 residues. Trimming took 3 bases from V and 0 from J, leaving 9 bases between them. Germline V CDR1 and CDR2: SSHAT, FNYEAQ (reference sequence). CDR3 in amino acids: CASSLRVGSYEQYF. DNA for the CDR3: TGTGCCAGCAGCTTGAGGGTCGGCTCCTACGAGCAGTACTTC.

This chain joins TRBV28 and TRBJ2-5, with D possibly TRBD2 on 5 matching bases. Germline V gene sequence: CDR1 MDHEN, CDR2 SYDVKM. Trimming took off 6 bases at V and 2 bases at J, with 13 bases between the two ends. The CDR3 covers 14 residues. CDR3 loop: CASSLRWEQETQYF. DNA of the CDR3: TGTGCCAGCAGCCTCCGGTGGGAGCAAGAGACCCAGTACTTC.

The CDR3 nucleotides read TGTGCCAGTAGTATAACAAGTGATTCTGGAAACACCATATATTTT. Its protein is CASSITSDSGNTIYF. This chain joins TRBV19 and TRBJ1-3; D remains ambiguous. This CDR3 is built from 15 residues. The germline V gene has CDR1 LNHDA and CDR2 SQIVND (reference sequence). With 2 bases removed from V and 1 base from J, the gap between germline ends came to 9 bases.

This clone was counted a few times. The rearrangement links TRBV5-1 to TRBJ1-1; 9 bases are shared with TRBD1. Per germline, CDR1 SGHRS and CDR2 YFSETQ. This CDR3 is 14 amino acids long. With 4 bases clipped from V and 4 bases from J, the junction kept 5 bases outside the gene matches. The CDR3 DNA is TGCGCCAGCAGCGTGGACAGGGGTGCCACTGAAGCTTTCTTT. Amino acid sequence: CASSVDRGATEAFF.

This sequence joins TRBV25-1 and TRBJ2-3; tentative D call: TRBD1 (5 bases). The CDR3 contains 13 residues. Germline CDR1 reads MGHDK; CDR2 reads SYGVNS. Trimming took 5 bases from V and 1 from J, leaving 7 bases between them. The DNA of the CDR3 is TGTGCCAGCAGTAGGGGTGGCACAGATACGCAGTATTTT. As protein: CASSRGGTDTQYF.

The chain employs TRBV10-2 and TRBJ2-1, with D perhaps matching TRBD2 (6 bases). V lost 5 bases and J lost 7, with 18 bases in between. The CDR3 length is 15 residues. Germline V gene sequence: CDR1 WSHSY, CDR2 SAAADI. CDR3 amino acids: CASSPSRGWWNEQFF. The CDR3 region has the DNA TGCGCCAGCAGTCCTTCACGGGGGTGGTGGAATGAGCAGTTCTTC.

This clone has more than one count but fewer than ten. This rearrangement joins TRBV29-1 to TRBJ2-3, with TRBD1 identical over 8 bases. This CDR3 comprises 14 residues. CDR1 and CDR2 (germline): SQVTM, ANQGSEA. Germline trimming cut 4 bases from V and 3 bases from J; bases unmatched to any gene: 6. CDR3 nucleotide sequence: TGCAGCGTTGTCTTAGGACAGGGAACAGATACGCAGTATTTT. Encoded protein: CSVVLGQGTDTQYF.

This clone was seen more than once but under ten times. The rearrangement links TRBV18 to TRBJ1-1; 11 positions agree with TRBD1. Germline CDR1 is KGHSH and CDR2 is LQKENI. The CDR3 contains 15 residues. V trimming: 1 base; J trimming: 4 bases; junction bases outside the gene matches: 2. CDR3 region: CASSPLGTGGTEAFF. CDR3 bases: TGTGCCAGCTCACCACTGGGGACAGGGGGCACTGAAGCTTTCTTT.

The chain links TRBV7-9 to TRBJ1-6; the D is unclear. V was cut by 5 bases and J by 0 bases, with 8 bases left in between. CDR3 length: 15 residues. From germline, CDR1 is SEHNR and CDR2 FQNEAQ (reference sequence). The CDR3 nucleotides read TGTGCCAGCAGCCTGCAGGACTCCTATAATTCACCCCTCCACTTT. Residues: CASSLQDSYNSPLHF.

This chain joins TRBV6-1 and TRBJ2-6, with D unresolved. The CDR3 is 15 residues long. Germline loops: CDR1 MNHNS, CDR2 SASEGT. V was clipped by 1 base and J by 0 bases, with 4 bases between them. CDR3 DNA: TGTGCCAGCAGTGAAGACAGCTCTGGGGCCAACGTCCTGACTTTC. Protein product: CASSEDSSGANVLTF.

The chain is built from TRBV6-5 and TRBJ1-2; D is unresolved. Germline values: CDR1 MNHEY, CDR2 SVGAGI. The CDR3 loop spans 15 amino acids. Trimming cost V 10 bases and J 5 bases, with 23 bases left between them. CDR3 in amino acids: CATLTLPSGNYGYTF. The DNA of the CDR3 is TGTGCCACCCTGACCCTCCCTTCGGGGAATTATGGCTACACCTTC.

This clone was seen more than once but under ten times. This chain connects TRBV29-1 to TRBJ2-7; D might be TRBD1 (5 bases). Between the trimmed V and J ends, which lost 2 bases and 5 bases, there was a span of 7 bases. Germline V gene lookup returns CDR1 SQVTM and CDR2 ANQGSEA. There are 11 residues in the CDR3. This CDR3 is CSVEQGNEQYF. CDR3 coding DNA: TGCAGCGTTGAACAGGGTAACGAGCAGTACTTC.

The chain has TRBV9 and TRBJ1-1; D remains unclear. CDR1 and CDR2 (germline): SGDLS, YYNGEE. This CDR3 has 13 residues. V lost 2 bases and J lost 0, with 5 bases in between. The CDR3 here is CASSVNLNTEAFF. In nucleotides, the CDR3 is TGTGCCAGCAGCGTTAACCTGAACACTGAAGCTTTCTTT.

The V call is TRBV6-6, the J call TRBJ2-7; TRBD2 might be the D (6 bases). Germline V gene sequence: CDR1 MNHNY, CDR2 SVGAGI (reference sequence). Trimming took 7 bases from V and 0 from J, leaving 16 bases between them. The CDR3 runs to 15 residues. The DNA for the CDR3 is TGTGCCAGCAAAGCCGGGACTTCCAGCTCCTACGAGCAGTACTTC. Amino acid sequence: CASKAGTSSSYEQYF.

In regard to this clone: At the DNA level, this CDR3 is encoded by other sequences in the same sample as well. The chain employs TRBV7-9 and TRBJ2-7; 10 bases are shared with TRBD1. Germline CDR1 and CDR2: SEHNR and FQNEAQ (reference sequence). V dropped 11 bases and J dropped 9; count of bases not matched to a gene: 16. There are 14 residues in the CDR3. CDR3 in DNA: TGTGCCGGCGAAAATCGGGACAGGGGAGATGGGCAGTACTTC. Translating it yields CAGENRDRGDGQYF.